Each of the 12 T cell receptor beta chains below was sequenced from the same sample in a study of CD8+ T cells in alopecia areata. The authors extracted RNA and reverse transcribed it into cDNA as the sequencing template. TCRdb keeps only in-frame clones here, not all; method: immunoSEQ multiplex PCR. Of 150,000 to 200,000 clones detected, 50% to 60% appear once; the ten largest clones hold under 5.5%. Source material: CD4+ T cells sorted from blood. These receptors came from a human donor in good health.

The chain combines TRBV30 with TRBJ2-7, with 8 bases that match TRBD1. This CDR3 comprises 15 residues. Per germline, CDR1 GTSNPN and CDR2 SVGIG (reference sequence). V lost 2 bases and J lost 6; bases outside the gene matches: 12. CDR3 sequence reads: CAWSLEDRDPGEQYF. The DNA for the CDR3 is TGTGCCTGGAGTCTAGAGGACAGGGACCCTGGCGAGCAGTACTTC. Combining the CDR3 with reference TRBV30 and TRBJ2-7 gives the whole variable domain SQTIHQWPATLVQPVGSPLSLECTVEGTSNPNLYWYRQAAGRGLQLLFYSVGIGQISSEVPQNLSASRPQDRQFILSSKKLLLSDSGFYLCAWSLEDRDPGEQYFGPGTRLTVT.

The CDR3 DNA sequence: TGTGCCAGCAGCAAGGGACCGGCCTACGAGCAGTACTTC. As protein: CASSKGPAYEQYF. The rearrangement links TRBV6-5 to TRBJ2-7; D tentatively fits TRBD1 or TRBD2 (5 bases each). The CDR3 extends over 13 amino acids. Germline V lookup: CDR1 MNHEY, CDR2 SVGAGI. V was shortened by 6 bases and J by 2 bases, with 11 bases between the two germline ends.

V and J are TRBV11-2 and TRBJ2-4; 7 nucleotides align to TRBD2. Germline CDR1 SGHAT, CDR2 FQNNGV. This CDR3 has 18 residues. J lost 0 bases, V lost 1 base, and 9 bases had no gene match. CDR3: CASSLAREVILAKNIQYF. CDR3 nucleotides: TGTGCCAGCAGCTTAGCCCGGGAGGTCATACTAGCCAAAAACATTCAGTACTTC.

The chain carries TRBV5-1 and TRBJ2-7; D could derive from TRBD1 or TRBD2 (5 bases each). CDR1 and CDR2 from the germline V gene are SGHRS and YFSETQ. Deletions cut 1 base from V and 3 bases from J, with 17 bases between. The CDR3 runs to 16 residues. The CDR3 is CASSLTGASGSYEQYF. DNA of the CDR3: TGCGCCAGCAGCTTGACCGGGGCCTCAGGGAGCTACGAGCAGTACTTC.

CDR3 protein: CASSPRGGRDEQYF. The CDR3 coding sequence is TGTGCCAGCTCACCACGAGGCGGGAGGGACGAGCAGTACTTC. The rearrangement uses TRBV18 and TRBJ2-7; TRBD2 matches 9 bases. Trimming at V came to 1 base and at J to 5 bases, leaving 3 bases not matched to a gene. Germline-derived CDR1 and CDR2 are KGHSH and LQKENI. There are 14 residues in the CDR3.

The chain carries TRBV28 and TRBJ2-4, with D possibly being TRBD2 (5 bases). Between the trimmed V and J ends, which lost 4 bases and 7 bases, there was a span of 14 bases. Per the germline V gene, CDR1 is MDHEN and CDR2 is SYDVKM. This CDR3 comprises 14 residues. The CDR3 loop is CASSSAEVRNIQYF. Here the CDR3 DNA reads TGTGCCAGCAGTTCTGCGGAGGTGAGGAACATTCAGTACTTC.

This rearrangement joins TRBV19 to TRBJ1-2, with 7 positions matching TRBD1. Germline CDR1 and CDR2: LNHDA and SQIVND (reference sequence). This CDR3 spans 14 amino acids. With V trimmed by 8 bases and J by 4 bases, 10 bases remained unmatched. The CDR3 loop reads CASSQSKGAYGYTF. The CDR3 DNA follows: TGTGCCAGTTCCCAATCTAAGGGGGCCTATGGCTACACCTTC.

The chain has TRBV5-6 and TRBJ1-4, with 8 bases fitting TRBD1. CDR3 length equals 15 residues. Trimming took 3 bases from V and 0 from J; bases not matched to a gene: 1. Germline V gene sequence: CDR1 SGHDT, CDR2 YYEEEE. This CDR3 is CASSWTGPTNEKLFF. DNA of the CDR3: TGTGCCAGCAGCTGGACAGGGCCAACTAATGAAAAACTGTTTTTT.

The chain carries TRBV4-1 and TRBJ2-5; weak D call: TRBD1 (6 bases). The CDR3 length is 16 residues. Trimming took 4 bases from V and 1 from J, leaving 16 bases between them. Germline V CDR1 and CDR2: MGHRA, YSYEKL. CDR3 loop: CASSRRPIRGQETQYF. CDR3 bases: TGCGCCAGCAGCCGAAGACCGATCAGGGGCCAAGAGACCCAGTACTTC.

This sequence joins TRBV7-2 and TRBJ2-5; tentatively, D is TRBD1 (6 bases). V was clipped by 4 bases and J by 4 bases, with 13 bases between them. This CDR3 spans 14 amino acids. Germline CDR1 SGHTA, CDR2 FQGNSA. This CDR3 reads CASSSLAGVETQYF. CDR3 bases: TGTGCCAGCAGCTCCCTTGCAGGGGTAGAGACCCAGTACTTC.

The CDR3 loop reads CAWKSSGNTGELFF. The CDR3 DNA sequence: TGTGCCTGGAAGTCTAGCGGAAACACCGGGGAGCTGTTTTTT. This rearrangement joins TRBV30 to TRBJ2-2; 7 bases match TRBD2. This CDR3 is built from 14 residues. The germline V gene encodes CDR1 GTSNPN and CDR2 SVGIG (reference sequence). Germline trimming cut 4 bases from V and 2 bases from J; bases unmatched to any gene: 4. Full variable domain (rest looked up from reference TRBV30 and TRBJ2-2): SQTIHQWPATLVQPVGSPLSLECTVEGTSNPNLYWYRQAAGRGLQLLFYSVGIGQISSEVPQNLSASRPQDRQFILSSKKLLLSDSGFYLCAWKSSGNTGELFFGEGSRLTVL.

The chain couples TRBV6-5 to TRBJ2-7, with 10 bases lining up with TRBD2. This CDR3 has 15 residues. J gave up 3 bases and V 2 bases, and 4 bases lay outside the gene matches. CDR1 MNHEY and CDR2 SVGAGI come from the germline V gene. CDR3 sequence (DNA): TGTGCCAGCAGTTACATGGCTAGCGGGAGCTACGAGCAGTACTTC. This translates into CASSYMASGSYEQYF.